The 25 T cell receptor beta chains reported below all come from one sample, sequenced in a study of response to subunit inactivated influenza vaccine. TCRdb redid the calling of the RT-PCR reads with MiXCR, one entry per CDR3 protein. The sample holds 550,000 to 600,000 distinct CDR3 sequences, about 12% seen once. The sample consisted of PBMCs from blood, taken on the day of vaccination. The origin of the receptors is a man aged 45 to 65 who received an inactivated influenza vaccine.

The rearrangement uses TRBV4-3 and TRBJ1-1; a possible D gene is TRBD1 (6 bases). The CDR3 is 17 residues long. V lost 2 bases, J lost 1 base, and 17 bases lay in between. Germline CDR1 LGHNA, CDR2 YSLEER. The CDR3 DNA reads TGCGCCAGCAGCCAAATATGGGGGGGCAGGCGGAACACTGAAGCTTTCTTT. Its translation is CASSQIWGGRRNTEAFF.

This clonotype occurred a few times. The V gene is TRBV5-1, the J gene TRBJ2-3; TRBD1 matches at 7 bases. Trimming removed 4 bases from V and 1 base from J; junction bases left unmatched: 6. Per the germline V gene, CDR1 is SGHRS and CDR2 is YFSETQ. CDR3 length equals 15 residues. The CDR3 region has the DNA TGCGCCAGCAGCAGACAGGGAAGGCGCACAGATACGCAGTATTTT. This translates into CASSRQGRRTDTQYF.

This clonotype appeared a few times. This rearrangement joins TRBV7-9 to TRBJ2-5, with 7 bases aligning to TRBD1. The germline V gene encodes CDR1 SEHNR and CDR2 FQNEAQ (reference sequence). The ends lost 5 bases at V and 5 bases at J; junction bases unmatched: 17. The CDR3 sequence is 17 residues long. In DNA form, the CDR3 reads TGTGCCAGCAGCGACCCCTTGAACAGGGGAGCGGATGAGACCCAGTACTTC. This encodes CASSDPLNRGADETQYF.

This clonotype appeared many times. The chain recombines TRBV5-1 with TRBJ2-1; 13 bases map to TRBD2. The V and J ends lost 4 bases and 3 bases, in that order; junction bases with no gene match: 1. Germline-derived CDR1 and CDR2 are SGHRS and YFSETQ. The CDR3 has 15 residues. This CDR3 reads CASSGLAGDYNEQFF. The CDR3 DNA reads TGCGCCAGCAGCGGACTAGCGGGGGACTACAATGAGCAGTTCTTC.

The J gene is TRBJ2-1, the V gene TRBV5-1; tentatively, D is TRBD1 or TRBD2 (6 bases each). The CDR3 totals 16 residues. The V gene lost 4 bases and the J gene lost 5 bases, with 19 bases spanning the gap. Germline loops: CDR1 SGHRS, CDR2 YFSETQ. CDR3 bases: TGCGCCAGCAGCCCTGGAGGGGGTCGGCTAAACAATGAGCAGTTCTTC. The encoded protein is CASSPGGGRLNNEQFF.

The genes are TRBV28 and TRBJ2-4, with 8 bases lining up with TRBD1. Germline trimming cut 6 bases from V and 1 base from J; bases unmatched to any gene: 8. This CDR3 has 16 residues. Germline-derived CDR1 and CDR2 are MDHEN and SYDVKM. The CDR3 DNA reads TGTGCCAGCAGCTACGGACAGGGTGCGGCCAAAAACATTCAGTACTTC. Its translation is CASSYGQGAAKNIQYF.

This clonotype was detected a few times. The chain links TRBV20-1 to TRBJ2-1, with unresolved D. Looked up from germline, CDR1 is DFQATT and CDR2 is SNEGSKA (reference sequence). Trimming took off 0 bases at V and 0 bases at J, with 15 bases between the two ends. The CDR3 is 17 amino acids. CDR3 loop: CSARDLVGPSSYNEQFF. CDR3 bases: TGCAGTGCTAGAGATTTAGTGGGCCCGAGCTCCTACAATGAGCAGTTCTTC.

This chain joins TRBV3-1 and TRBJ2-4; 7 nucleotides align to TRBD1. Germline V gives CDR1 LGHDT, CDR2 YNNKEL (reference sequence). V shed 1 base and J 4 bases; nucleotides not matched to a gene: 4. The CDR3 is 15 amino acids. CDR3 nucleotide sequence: TGTGCCAGCAGCCAAGTGACAGGGCGGAAAAACATTCAGTACTTC. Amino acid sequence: CASSQVTGRKNIQYF.

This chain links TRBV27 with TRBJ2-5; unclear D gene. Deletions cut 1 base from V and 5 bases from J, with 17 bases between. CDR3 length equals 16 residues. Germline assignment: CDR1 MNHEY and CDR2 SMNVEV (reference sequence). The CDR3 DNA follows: TGTGCCAGCAGTTTATTTCCGAGGCCAGAGAGGGAGACCCAGTACTTC. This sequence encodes CASSLFPRPERETQYF.

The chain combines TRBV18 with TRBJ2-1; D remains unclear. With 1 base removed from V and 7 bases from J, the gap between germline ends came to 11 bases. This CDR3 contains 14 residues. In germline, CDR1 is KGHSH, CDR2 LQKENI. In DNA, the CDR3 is TGTGCCAGCTCACCACTGGCATCCGTGAATGAGCAGTTCTTC. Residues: CASSPLASVNEQFF.

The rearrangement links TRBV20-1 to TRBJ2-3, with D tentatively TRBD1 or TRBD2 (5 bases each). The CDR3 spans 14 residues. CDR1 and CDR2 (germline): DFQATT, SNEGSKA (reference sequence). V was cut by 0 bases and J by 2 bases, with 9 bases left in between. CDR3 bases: TGCAGTGCTAGAGAGGGACCTGCCACAGATACGCAGTATTTT. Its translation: CSAREGPATDTQYF.

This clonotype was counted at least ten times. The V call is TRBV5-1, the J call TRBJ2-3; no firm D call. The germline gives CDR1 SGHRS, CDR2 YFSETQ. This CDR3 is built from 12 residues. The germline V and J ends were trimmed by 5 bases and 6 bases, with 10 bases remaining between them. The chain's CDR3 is CASSLEEDTQYF. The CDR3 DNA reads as TGCGCCAGCAGTCTAGAGGAGGATACGCAGTATTTT.

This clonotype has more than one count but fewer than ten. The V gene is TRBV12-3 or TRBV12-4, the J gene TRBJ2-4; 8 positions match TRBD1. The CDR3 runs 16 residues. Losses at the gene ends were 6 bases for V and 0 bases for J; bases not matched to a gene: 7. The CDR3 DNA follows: TGTGCCAGCAGCCATGGACAGGGCCTAGCCAAAAACATTCAGTACTTC. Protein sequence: CASSHGQGLAKNIQYF.

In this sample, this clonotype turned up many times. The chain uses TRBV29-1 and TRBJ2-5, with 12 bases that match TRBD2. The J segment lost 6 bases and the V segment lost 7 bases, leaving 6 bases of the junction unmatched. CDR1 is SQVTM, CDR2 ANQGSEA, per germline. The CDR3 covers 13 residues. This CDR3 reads CSAPGLAGKTQYF. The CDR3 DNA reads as TGCAGCGCTCCAGGACTAGCGGGGAAGACCCAGTACTTC.

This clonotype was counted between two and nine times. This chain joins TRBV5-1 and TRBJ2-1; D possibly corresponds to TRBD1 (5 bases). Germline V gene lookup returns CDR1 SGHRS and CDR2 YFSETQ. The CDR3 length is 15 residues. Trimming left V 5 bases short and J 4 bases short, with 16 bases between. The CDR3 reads CASRLTDVPYNEQFF. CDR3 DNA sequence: TGCGCCAGCAGACTGACAGACGTACCTTACAATGAGCAGTTCTTC.

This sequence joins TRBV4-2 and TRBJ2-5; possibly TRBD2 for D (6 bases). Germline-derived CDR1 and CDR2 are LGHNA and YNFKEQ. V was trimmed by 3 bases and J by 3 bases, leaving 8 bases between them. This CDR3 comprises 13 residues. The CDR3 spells CASSHPGEETQYF. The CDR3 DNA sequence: TGTGCCAGCAGCCATCCGGGGGAAGAGACCCAGTACTTC.

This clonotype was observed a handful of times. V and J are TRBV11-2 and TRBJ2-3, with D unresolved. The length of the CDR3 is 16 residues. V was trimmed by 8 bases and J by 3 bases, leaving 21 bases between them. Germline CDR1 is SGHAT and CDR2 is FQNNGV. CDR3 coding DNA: TGTGCCAGCGAGCCCGCTCAGCCAGTCATTACAGATACGCAGTATTTT. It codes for CASEPAQPVITDTQYF.

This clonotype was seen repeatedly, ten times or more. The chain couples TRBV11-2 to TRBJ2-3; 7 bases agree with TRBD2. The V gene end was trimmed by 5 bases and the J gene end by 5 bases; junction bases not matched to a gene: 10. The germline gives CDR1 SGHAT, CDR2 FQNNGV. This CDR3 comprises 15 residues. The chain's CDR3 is CASSGGTTREDTQYF. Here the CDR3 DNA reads TGTGCCAGCAGCGGCGGGACTACCCGGGAAGATACGCAGTATTTT.

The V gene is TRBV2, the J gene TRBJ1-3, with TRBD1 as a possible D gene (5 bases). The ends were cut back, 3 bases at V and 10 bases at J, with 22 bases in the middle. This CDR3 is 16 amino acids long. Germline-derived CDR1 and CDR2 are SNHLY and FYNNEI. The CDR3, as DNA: TGTGCCAGCAGTGATATTCGGGGCCGGTCAAGAGGGACCATATATTTT. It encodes CASSDIRGRSRGTIYF.

Here the CDR3 DNA reads TGTGCCAGCACCCTGGGGGGGGAGCAGTATTTT. It codes for CASTLGGEQYF. The chain recombines TRBV12-3 or TRBV12-4 with TRBJ2-3; 7 nucleotides line up with TRBD2. V lost 7 bases to trimming and J lost 11 bases; unmatched junction nucleotides: 6. The CDR3 contains 11 residues.

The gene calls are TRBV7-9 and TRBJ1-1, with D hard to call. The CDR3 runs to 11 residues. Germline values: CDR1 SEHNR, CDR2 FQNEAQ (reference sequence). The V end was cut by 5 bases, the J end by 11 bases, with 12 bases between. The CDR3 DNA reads TGTGCCAGCAGCCTACGCGGGTCTGCTTTCTTT. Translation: CASSLRGSAFF. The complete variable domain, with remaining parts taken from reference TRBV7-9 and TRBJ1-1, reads DTGVSQNPRHKITKRGQNVTFRCDPISEHNRLYWYRQTLGQGPEFLTYFQNEAQLEKSRLLSDRFSAERPKGSFSTLEIQRTEQGDSAMYLCASSLRGSAFFGQGTRLTVV.

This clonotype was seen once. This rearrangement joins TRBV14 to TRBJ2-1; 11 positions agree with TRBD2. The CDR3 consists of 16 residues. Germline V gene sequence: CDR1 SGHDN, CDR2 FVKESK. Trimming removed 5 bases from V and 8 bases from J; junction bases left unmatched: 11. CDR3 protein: CASSSISGRAWDEQFF. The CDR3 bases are TGTGCCAGCAGCTCGATTAGCGGGAGGGCCTGGGATGAGCAGTTCTTC.

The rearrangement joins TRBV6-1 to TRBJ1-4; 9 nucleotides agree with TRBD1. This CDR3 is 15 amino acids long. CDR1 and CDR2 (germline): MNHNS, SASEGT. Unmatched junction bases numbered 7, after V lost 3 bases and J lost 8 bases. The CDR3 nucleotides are TGTGCCAGCAGTGAGGTTGGGACAGGGACCGAAAAACTGTTTTTT. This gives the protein CASSEVGTGTEKLFF.

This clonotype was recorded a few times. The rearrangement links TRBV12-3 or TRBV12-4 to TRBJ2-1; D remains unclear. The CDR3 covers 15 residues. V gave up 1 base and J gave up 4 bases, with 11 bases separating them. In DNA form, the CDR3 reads TGTGCCAGCAGTTTAGGGCTGACGACTTACAATGAGCAGTTCTTC. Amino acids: CASSLGLTTYNEQFF.

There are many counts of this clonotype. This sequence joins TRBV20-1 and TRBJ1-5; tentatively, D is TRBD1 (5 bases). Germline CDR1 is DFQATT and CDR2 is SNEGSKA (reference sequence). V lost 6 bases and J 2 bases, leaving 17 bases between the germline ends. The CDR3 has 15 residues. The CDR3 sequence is CSATHQGAGNQPQHF. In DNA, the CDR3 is TGCAGTGCAACTCACCAAGGGGCTGGCAATCAGCCCCAGCATTTT.